The 20 T cell receptor beta chains presented below share a single source sample, sequenced in a study of post-analysis software for immune sequencing data. The authors incorporated unique molecular identifiers into the TCR beta cDNA libraries. TCRdb re-called the PCR reads through MiXCR, storing one row per CDR3 protein. The sample holds around 160,000 distinct CDR3 sequences, 35% to 40% seen once. The source was blood, collected after autologous hematopoietic stem cell transplantation. Every receptor here comes from a girl aged 5-17 years with multiple sclerosis.

This clonotype appeared once. This may be a read error: a much more frequent sequence differs by one nucleotide. This sequence joins TRBV6-6 and TRBJ2-3; 10 bases line up with TRBD1. Germline CDR1 and CDR2: MNHNY and SVGAGI (reference sequence). V shed 7 bases, J shed 3 bases, and the junction held 7 bases outside the gene matches. This CDR3 is built from 15 residues. Here the CDR3 DNA reads TGTGCCAGCATCCCCCGGGACAGGGGTACAGATACGCAGTATTTT. It yields the protein CASIPRDRGTDTQYF.

Points on this clonotype: The junction differs from germline at one of its ends, possibly a read error. The V gene is TRBV27, the J gene TRBJ1-2, with TRBD1 as a possible D gene (6 bases). The germline CDR1 and CDR2 sequences are MNHEY and SMNVEV (reference sequence). The CDR3 contains 14 residues. Written as DNA, the CDR3 is TGTGTCAGCAGTGTACAGCCCAGGGGCTATGGCTACACCTTC. Its protein product is CVSSVQPRGYGYTF.

The genes are TRBV27 and TRBJ2-7; unclear D gene. The J call may be mistaken, given a closer DNA end match to TRBJ2-5. CDR3 size: 13 residues. Germline CDR1 and CDR2: MNHEY and SMNVEV (reference sequence). As DNA, the CDR3 is TGTGCCAGCAGTGCAGGAAGAGGCGAGACCCAGTACTTC. Its protein is CASSAGRGETQYF.

The chain couples TRBV4-3 to TRBJ2-5; no firm D call. The CDR3 is made up of 15 amino acids. V gave up 0 bases and J gave up 5 bases, with 13 bases separating them. Germline V gene lookup returns CDR1 LGHNA and CDR2 YSLEER. The CDR3 loop reads CASSQDWHNWETQYF. The CDR3 DNA is TGCGCCAGCAGCCAAGATTGGCACAATTGGGAGACCCAGTACTTC.

This clonotype is a singleton in its sample. At one end, the junction sequence differs from germline, possibly due to a read error. The chain links TRBV12-3 or TRBV12-4 to TRBJ2-3; TRBD1 is a possible D gene (6 bases). CDR3 size: 15 residues. The CDR3 nucleotides read TGTGCCAGCAGTTTGGCTAGAGGGGGAACAGATACGCAGTATTTC. Translating gives CASSLARGGTDTQYF.

The chain is built from TRBV7-2 and TRBJ1-6; the D gene is possibly TRBD1 (5 bases). CDR1 SGHTA and CDR2 FQGNSA come from the germline V gene. V was shortened by 5 bases and J by 12 bases, with 20 bases between the two germline ends. The CDR3 covers 15 residues. CDR3 amino acids: CASSPPRIRRGPLHF. The CDR3 DNA sequence: TGTGCCAGCAGCCCGCCCCGTATCAGGAGGGGACCCCTCCACTTT.

In this sample, this clonotype turned up a few times. CDR3 sequence: CSASRRDRPTYEQYF. DNA for the CDR3: TGCAGTGCTAGCCGGAGGGACAGGCCTACCTACGAGCAGTACTTC. The rearrangement links TRBV20-1 to TRBJ2-5; 8 bases match TRBD1. With the DNA end fitting TRBJ2-7 better, the J assignment may be wrong. Germline CDR1 DFQATT, CDR2 SNEGSKA (reference sequence). The CDR3 runs 15 residues.

With regard to this clonotype: At one end, the junction sequence differs from germline, possibly due to a read error. J is TRBJ2-6 and V is TRBV7-9; D tentatively reads TRBD1 or TRBD2 (5 bases each). Germline CDR1 and CDR2: SEHNR and FQNEAQ (reference sequence). The CDR3 has 15 residues. The CDR3 is CASSSGISGANVLTF. In nucleotides, the CDR3 is TGTGCCAGCAGCTCCGGGATTTCTGGGGCCAACGTCTTGACTTTC.

This clonotype appeared a few times. The chain carries TRBV5-1 and TRBJ2-3; TRBD1 might be the D (5 bases). Per germline, CDR1 SGHRS and CDR2 YFSETQ. This CDR3 has 16 amino acids. V lost 0 bases and J 3 bases, leaving 14 bases between the germline ends. The chain's CDR3 is CASSLEGRAVTDTQYF. CDR3 sequence (DNA): TGCGCCAGCAGCTTGGAAGGCAGGGCAGTGACAGATACGCAGTATTTT.

This sequence joins TRBV3-1 and TRBJ2-5; 9 bases fit TRBD2. Germline loops: CDR1 LGHDT, CDR2 YNNKEL (reference sequence). This CDR3 contains 14 residues. V was pared by 0 bases and J by 5 bases, with 1 base of the junction left unmatched. CDR3 loop: CASSQETSGETQYF. Here the CDR3 DNA reads TGTGCCAGCAGCCAAGAGACTAGCGGCGAGACCCAGTACTTC.

This rearrangement joins TRBV6-6 to TRBJ2-7, with D possibly being TRBD1 or TRBD2 (5 bases each). The CDR3 extends over 14 amino acids. Germline CDR1 is MNHNY and CDR2 is SVGAGI (reference sequence). V was trimmed by 8 bases and J by 3 bases, leaving 17 bases between them. CDR3: CASSGASIIYEQYF. In DNA, the CDR3 is TGTGCCAGCTCCGGGGCTAGCATTATCTACGAGCAGTACTTC.

The rearrangement joins TRBV7-8 to TRBJ2-1, with 11 bases that match TRBD2. Germline lookup yields CDR1 SGHVS and CDR2 FQNEAQ. CDR3 length: 18 residues. The V and J ends lost 7 bases and 5 bases, in that order; junction bases with no gene match: 16. CDR3 loop: CASTYALAGGVTDNEQFF. The CDR3 DNA reads TGTGCCAGCACGTATGCGCTAGCGGGAGGTGTAACGGACAATGAGCAGTTCTTC.

This clonotype came up a few times. V is TRBV4-2 and J is TRBJ2-7; either TRBD1 or TRBD2 may supply D (5 bases each). The CDR3 has 17 residues. V dropped 1 base and J dropped 2 bases, with 18 bases sitting between them. Germline V gives CDR1 LGHNA, CDR2 YNFKEQ. The CDR3 protein is CASSQGKSRGPPYEQYF. The CDR3 DNA sequence: TGTGCCAGCAGCCAAGGCAAGAGTCGGGGCCCCCCCTACGAGCAGTACTTC.

V and J are TRBV12-3 or TRBV12-4 and TRBJ1-2; a possible D gene is TRBD1 (6 bases). Trimming cost V 7 bases and J 0 bases, with 21 bases left between them. This CDR3 is 17 amino acids long. The CDR3 DNA follows: TGTGCCAGCAACGAACCGGGACACAAGTATACTAACTATGGCTACACCTTC. It translates to CASNEPGHKYTNYGYTF.

The chain carries TRBV6-2 or TRBV6-3 and TRBJ2-1, with D uncertain. Deletions cut 2 bases from V and 0 bases from J, with 17 bases between. The CDR3 loop spans 18 amino acids. CDR1 MNHEY and CDR2 SVGEGT come from the germline V gene. The CDR3 loop reads CASSYSNTPDLSYNEQFF. As DNA, the CDR3 is TGTGCCAGCAGTTACAGTAACACTCCAGACCTCTCCTACAATGAGCAGTTCTTC.

The chain joins TRBV9 to TRBJ2-3; 7 nucleotides agree with TRBD1. Germline CDR1 and CDR2: SGDLS and YYNGEE. This CDR3 comprises 16 residues. V shed 0 bases, J shed 14 bases, and the junction held 18 bases outside the gene matches. CDR3 nucleotides: TGTGCCAGCAGCGTAGGAGGGGGCCCATCGAATGAAAAACTGTATTTT. Translating gives CASSVGGGPSNEKLYF.

The rearrangement uses TRBV4-2 and TRBJ1-5, with D perhaps matching TRBD1 (5 bases). The germline V and J ends were trimmed by 3 bases and 5 bases, with 14 bases remaining between them. Germline V gene sequence: CDR1 LGHNA, CDR2 YNFKEQ. The CDR3 contains 15 residues. CDR3 amino acids: CASSQPTGEDQPQHF. The CDR3, as DNA: TGTGCCAGCAGCCAGCCAACGGGGGAGGATCAGCCCCAGCATTTT.

This clonotype occurred a few times. This chain connects TRBV5-1 to TRBJ2-7; 9 nucleotides align to TRBD2. Germline V lookup: CDR1 SGHRS, CDR2 YFSETQ. The CDR3 length is 16 residues. J gave up 4 bases and V 3 bases, and 11 bases lay outside the gene matches. The CDR3 DNA reads as TGCGCCAGCAGCTCCGCAATAGCGGGAGAAGTGTACGAGCAGTACTTC. Protein: CASSSAIAGEVYEQYF.

The chain combines TRBV5-1 with TRBJ1-1; 7 bases are a match to TRBD1. Germline CDR1 reads SGHRS; CDR2 reads YFSETQ. J was trimmed by 2 bases and V by 2 bases; bases with no gene match: 6. This CDR3 spans 15 amino acids. The CDR3 bases are TGCGCCAGCAGCTTCCCGACAGGGTCCAACACTGAAGCTTTCTTT. Translation: CASSFPTGSNTEAFF. Using reference TRBV5-1 and TRBJ1-1 for the parts outside the CDR3, the full variable domain is KAGVTQTPRYLIKTRGQQVTLSCSPISGHRSVSWYQQTPGQGLQFLFEYFSETQRNKGNFPGRFSGRQFSNSRSEMNVSTLELGDSALYLCASSFPTGSNTEAFFGQGTRLTVV.

This clonotype was recorded a few times. The chain joins TRBV12-3 or TRBV12-4 to TRBJ2-1, with 9 positions matching TRBD2. Trimming cost V 6 bases and J 9 bases; bases outside gene matches: 15. This CDR3 has 16 residues. The CDR3 loop is CASRPTGTSLAGEQFF. The CDR3 DNA follows: TGTGCCAGCAGACCCACCGGGACTAGCCTTGCCGGTGAGCAGTTCTTC.